This T cell receptor (beta chain) stems from a study of CD8+CD57+ T cells in acquired aplastic anemia. Regarding the study as a whole: Between patients and controls, CD8+ Simpson's diversity did not vary significantly.

Ten or more counts support this clonotype. Its cognate antigen is unknown. V shed 5 bases and J 6 bases; nucleotides not matched to a gene: 3. The CDR3 spans 12 residues. For sequencing, patients were chosen who had shown expansion of CD8+CD57+ cells by flow cytometry. Severe acquired aplastic anemia was present in all patients. According to the study, genomic DNA was the template for TCR beta VDJ and CDR3 profiling. TCRdb re-called the reads with MiXCR, one entry per CDR3 protein. Here the sample spans around 200,000 distinct CDR3 sequences, nearly 50% being singletons. Sequenced: sorted CD4+, CD8+, or CD8+CD57+ T cells (not recorded which) from PBMCs. The sequence derives from a human donor with aplastic anemia. V and J are TRBV12-3 or TRBV12-4 and TRBJ1-2, with 7 bases matching TRBD1. The DNA for the CDR3 is TGTGCCAGCAGTACACAGGGGCATGGCTACACCTTC. Encoded protein: CASSTQGHGYTF.